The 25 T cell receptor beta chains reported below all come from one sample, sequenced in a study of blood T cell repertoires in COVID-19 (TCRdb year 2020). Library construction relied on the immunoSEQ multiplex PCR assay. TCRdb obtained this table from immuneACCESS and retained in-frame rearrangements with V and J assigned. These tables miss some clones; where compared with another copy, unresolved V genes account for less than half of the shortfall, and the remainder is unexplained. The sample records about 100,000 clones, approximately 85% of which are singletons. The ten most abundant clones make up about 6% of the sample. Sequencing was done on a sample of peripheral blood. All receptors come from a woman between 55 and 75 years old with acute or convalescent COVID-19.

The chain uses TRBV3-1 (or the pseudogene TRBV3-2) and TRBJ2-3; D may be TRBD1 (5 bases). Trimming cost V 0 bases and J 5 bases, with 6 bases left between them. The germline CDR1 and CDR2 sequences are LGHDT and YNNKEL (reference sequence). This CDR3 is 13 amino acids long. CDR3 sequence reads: CASSQDQGDTQYF. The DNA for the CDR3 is TGTGCCAGCAGCCAAGATCAGGGAGATACGCAGTATTTT.

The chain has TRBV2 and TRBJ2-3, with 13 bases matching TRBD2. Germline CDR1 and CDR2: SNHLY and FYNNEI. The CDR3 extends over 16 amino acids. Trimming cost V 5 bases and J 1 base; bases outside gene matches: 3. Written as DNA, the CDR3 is TGTGCCAGCAGTCTACTAGCGGGAGGGGGCACAGATACGCAGTATTTT. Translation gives CASSLLAGGGTDTQYF. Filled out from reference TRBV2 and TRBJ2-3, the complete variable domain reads EPEVTQTPSHQVTQMGQEVILRCVPISNHLYFYWYRQILGQKVEFLVSFYNNEISEKSEIFDDQFSVERPDGSNFTLKIRSTKLEDSAMYFCASSLLAGGGTDTQYFGPGTRLTVL.

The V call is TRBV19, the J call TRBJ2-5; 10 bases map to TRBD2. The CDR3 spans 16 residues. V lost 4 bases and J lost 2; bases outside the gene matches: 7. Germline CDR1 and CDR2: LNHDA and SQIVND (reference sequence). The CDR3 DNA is TGTGCCAGTAGTACCCGACTAGCGGGCTTGCAAGAGACCCAGTACTTC. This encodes CASSTRLAGLQETQYF.

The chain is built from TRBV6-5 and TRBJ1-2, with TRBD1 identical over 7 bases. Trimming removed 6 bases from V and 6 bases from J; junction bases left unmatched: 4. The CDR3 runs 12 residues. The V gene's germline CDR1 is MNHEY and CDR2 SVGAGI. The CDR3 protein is CASSWTGDGYTF. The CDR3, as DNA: TGTGCCAGCAGCTGGACAGGTGATGGCTACACCTTC.

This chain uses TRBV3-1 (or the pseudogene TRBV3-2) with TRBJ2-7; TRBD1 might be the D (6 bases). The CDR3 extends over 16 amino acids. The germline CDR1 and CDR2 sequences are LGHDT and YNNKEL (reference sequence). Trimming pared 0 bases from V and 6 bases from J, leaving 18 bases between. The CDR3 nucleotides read TGTGCCAGCAGCCAAGAGTTAGACAGGCTCTCCGGCGAGCAGTACTTC. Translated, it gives CASSQELDRLSGEQYF.

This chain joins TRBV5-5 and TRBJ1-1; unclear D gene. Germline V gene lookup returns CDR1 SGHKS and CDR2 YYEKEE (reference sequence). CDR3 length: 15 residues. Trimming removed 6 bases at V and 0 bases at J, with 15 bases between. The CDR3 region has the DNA TGTGCCAGCAACCTAAACCGGCGGATGAACACTGAAGCTTTCTTT. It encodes CASNLNRRMNTEAFF. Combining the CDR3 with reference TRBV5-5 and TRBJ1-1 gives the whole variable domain DAGVTQSPTHLIKTRGQQVTLRCSPISGHKSVSWYQQVLGQGPQFIFQYYEKEERGRGNFPDRFSARQFPNYSSELNVNALLLGDSALYLCASNLNRRMNTEAFFGQGTRLTVV.

DNA of the CDR3: TGCAGCGTTGGTGTAGCGGGGATCTACAATGAGCAGTTCTTC. Translating gives CSVGVAGIYNEQFF. The genes are TRBV29-1 and TRBJ2-1, with 8 nucleotides matching TRBD2. The junction had 5 bases not matched to a gene; V was cut back by 4 bases and J by 3 bases. The length of the CDR3 is 14 residues. The germline V gene has CDR1 SQVTM and CDR2 ANQGSEA.

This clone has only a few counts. The CDR3 nucleotides are TGCGCCAGCAGCGACAGGGTACTGGAGACCCAGTACTTC. Protein: CASSDRVLETQYF. The genes are TRBV4-1 and TRBJ2-5; 7 bases map to TRBD1. CDR3 size: 13 residues. V gave up 5 bases and J gave up 5 bases; unmatched junction bases: 5. Germline assignment: CDR1 MGHRA and CDR2 YSYEKL.

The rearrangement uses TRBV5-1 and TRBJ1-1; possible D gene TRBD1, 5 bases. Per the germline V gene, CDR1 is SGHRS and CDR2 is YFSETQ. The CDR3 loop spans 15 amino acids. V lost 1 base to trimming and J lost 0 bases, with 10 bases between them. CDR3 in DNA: TGCGCCAGCAGCTTGATGGGGCCGATGAACACTGAAGCTTTCTTT. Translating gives CASSLMGPMNTEAFF. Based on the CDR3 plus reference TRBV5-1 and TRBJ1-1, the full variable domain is KAGVTQTPRYLIKTRGQQVTLSCSPISGHRSVSWYQQTPGQGLQFLFEYFSETQRNKGNFPGRFSGRQFSNSRSEMNVSTLELGDSALYLCASSLMGPMNTEAFFGQGTRLTVV.

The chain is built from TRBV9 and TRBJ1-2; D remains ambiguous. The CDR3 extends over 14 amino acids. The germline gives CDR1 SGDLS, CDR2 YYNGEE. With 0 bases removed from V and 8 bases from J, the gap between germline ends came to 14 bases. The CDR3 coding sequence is TGTGCCAGCAGCGTAGGCTCGGGTTCTAAAGGCTACACCTTC. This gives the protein CASSVGSGSKGYTF. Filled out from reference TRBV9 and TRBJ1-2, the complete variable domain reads DSGVTQTPKHLITATGQRVTLRCSPRSGDLSVYWYQQSLDQGLQFLIQYYNGEERAKGNILERFSAQQFPDLHSELNLSSLELGDSALYFCASSVGSGSKGYTFGSGTRLTVV.

The CDR3 loop is CASSSLGQGEDTEAFF. DNA of the CDR3: TGTGCCAGCAGTTCCCTAGGACAGGGTGAAGACACTGAAGCTTTCTTT. The chain employs TRBV6-5 and TRBJ1-1; 8 bases match TRBD1. Germline V CDR1 and CDR2: MNHEY, SVGAGI. The length of the CDR3 is 16 residues. V lost 4 bases, J lost 3 bases, and 10 bases stayed unmatched.

The CDR3 reads CSSRQQETQYF. The CDR3 nucleotides are TGCAGCTCCCGACAGCAAGAGACCCAGTACTTC. The V call is TRBV29-1, the J call TRBJ2-5, with D possibly TRBD1 on 5 matching bases. The germline V gene has CDR1 SQVTM and CDR2 ANQGSEA. CDR3 size: 11 residues. Trimming pared 8 bases from V and 2 bases from J, leaving 9 bases between.

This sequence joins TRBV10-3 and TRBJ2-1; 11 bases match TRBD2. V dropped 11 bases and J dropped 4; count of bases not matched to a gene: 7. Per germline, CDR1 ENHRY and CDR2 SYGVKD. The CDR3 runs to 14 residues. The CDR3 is CAVTSGTGYNEQFF. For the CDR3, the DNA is TGTGCCGTGACTAGCGGGACAGGGTACAATGAGCAGTTCTTC.

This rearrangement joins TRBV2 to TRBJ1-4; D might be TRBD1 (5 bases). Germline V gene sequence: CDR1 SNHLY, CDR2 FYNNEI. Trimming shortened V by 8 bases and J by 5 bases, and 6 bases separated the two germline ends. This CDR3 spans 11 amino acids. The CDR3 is CASDSNEKLFF. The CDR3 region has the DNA TGTGCCAGCGACAGCAATGAAAAACTGTTTTTT. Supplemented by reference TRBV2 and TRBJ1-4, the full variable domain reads EPEVTQTPSHQVTQMGQEVILRCVPISNHLYFYWYRQILGQKVEFLVSFYNNEISEKSEIFDDQFSVERPDGSNFTLKIRSTKLEDSAMYFCASDSNEKLFFGSGTQLSVL.

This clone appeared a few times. DNA for the CDR3: TGTGCCAGCACTTGGGGACTAGCGGGAGGAGGTGGATACGAGCAGTACTTC. It codes for CASTWGLAGGGGYEQYF. The V and J genes are TRBV2 and TRBJ2-7, with 15 bases aligning to TRBD2. Losses at the gene ends were 7 bases for V and 4 bases for J; bases not matched to a gene: 11. Germline V lookup: CDR1 SNHLY, CDR2 FYNNEI. This CDR3 has 17 amino acids.

The CDR3 region has the DNA TGTGCCAGCAGCGAGCGGGGTGCGGAAGGAGCTTTCTTT. This sequence encodes CASSERGAEGAFF. This sequence joins TRBV5-6 and TRBJ1-1; D remains unclear. Germline-derived CDR1 and CDR2 are SGHDT and YYEEEE. CDR3 size: 13 residues. Deletions cut 4 bases from V and 10 bases from J, with 17 bases between.

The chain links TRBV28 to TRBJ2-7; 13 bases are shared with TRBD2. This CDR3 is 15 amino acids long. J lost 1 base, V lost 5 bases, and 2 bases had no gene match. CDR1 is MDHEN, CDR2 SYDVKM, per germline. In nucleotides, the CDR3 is TGTGCCAGCAGTGTGGGACTAGCGGGATCCTACGAGCAGTACTTC. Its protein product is CASSVGLAGSYEQYF.

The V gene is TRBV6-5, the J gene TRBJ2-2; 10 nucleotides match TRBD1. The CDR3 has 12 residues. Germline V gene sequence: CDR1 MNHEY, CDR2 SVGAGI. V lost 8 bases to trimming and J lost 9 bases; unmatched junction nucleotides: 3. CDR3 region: CASRQGARELFF. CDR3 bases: TGTGCCAGCCGACAGGGGGCGAGGGAGCTGTTTTTT.

The CDR3 DNA sequence: TGTGCCAGCACCTTGAGGCAGAGGGACACCGGGGAGCTGTTTTTT. It translates to CASTLRQRDTGELFF. V is TRBV7-2 and J is TRBJ2-2, with D maybe TRBD2 (5 bases). Germline CDR1 and CDR2: SGHTA and FQGNSA. The CDR3 contains 15 residues. V lost 7 bases and J 3 bases, leaving 15 bases between the germline ends.

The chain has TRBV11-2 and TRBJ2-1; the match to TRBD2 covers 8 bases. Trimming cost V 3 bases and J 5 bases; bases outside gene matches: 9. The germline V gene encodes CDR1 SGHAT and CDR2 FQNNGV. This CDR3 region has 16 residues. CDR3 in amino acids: CASSFGSGSSHNEQFF. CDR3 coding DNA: TGTGCCAGCAGCTTTGGGAGCGGGAGTTCCCACAATGAGCAGTTCTTC.

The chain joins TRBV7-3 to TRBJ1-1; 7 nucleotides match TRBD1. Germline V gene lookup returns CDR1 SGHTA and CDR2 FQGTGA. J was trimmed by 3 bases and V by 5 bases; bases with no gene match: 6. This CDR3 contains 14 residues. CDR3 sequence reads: CASSVTGFDTEAFF. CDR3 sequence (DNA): TGTGCCAGCAGCGTGACAGGGTTCGACACTGAAGCTTTCTTT.

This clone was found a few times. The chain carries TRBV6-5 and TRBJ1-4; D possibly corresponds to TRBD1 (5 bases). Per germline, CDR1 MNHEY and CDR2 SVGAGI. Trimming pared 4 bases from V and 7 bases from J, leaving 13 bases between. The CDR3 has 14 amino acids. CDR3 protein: CASSSPGRAEKLFF. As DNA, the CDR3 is TGTGCCAGCAGTTCCCCCGGCAGGGCTGAAAAACTGTTTTTT.

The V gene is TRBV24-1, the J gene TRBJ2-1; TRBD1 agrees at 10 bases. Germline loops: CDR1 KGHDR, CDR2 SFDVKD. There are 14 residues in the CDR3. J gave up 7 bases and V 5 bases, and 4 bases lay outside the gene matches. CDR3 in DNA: TGTGCCACCAGTGGGGACAGGGGAGGGAATGAGCAGTTCTTC. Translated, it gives CATSGDRGGNEQFF.

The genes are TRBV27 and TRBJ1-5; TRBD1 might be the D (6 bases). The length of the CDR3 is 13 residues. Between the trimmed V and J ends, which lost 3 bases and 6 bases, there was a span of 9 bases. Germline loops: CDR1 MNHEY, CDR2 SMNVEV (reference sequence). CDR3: CASSFRGSQPQHF. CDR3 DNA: TGTGCCAGCAGTTTTAGGGGGAGTCAGCCCCAGCATTTT.

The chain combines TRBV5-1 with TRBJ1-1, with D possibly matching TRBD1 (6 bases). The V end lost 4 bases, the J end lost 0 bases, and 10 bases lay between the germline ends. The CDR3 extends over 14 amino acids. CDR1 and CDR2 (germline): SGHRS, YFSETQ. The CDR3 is CASSVDSMNTEAFF. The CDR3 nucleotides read TGCGCCAGCAGCGTGGACAGTATGAACACTGAAGCTTTCTTT.